This T cell receptor (beta chain) was documented in a study of blood T cell repertoires in COVID-19. Study background: Acute-phase and convalescent COVID-19 samples originated in the United States, Italy and Spain. T cells, B-cell-depleted T cells, or PBMCs provided the cDNA or gDNA that served as material.

This CDR3 contains 15 residues. J lost 5 bases, V lost 5 bases, and 9 bases had no gene match. Germline V CDR1 and CDR2: LNHDA, SQIVND (reference sequence). The authors' processing: Amplified reference gene primers provided the basis for estimating nucleated cell counts. Profiled with immunoSEQ multiplex PCR; TCRdb holds only in-frame clones, not every one. That table gives V, J and clone size, and the DNA gave D and trimming. The sample has 200,000 or so clones; around 84% are singletons. This TCR derives from a man aged 60-69 years with acute or convalescent COVID-19. The chain links TRBV19 to TRBJ1-2; 9 positions match TRBD1. Sequencing used peripheral blood. In DNA form, the CDR3 reads TGTGCCAGTAGTCCAGAGGGGACAGGGTTGTATGGCTACACCTTC. Protein sequence: CASSPEGTGLYGYTF.